Following are 27 T cell receptor beta chains from one sample sequenced in a study of human T cells and chemical hapten exposure. MiXCR was run by TCRdb on the RACE reads, yielding one entry per CDR3 protein. The sample holds roughly 92,000 distinct CDR3 sequences, approximately 10% seen once. Stated time point: patch test 2, 6 weeks after DPC sensitization. The treatment denotes: therapeutic diphenylcyclopropenone sensitization with weekly scalp DPC. This material consisted of whole blood, taken in connection with sensitization to the hapten diphenylcyclopropenone (DPC). Receptors were obtained from a woman aged 40 to 55 with alopecia areata. Some clones in this sample may be carry-over from other donors' samples.

This clonotype was counted ten times or more. The chain links TRBV29-1 to TRBJ2-1, with 8 bases lining up with TRBD1. Germline loops: CDR1 SQVTM, CDR2 ANQGSEA. J was trimmed by 3 bases and V by 5 bases; bases with no gene match: 6. The CDR3 has 14 amino acids. CDR3 protein: CSVRDRGYYNEQFF. CDR3 coding DNA: TGCAGCGTTCGCGACAGGGGATACTACAATGAGCAGTTCTTC.

This clonotype appeared a few times. The gene calls are TRBV7-2 and TRBJ2-7; 11 positions agree with TRBD1. Germline CDR1 and CDR2: SGHTA and FQGNSA. V shed 4 bases, J shed 6 bases, and the junction held 5 bases outside the gene matches. The CDR3 length is 14 residues. CDR3 amino acids: CASSSPGQGVEQYF. CDR3 DNA: TGTGCCAGCAGCTCCCCGGGACAGGGGGTCGAGCAGTACTTC.

This clonotype was detected many times. The gene calls are TRBV2 and TRBJ1-6, with D possibly being TRBD1 (5 bases). Germline lookup yields CDR1 SNHLY and CDR2 FYNNEI. The CDR3 runs 17 residues. Trimming cost V 1 base and J 4 bases, with 14 bases left between them. The DNA of the CDR3 is TGTGCCAGCAGTGAAGGGCCCATGGGGGTTTATAATTCACCCCTCCACTTT. It encodes CASSEGPMGVYNSPLHF.

The rearrangement uses TRBV20-1 and TRBJ2-7; D not certain. In germline, CDR1 is DFQATT, CDR2 SNEGSKA (reference sequence). V lost 6 bases, J lost 5 bases, and 17 bases lay in between. The CDR3 is made up of 13 amino acids. CDR3 nucleotides: TGCAGTGCCCAGGACCTTCTCCCCCACGAGCAGTACTTC. Translation: CSAQDLLPHEQYF.

This clonotype occurred a few times. J is TRBJ2-6 and V is TRBV28; D might be TRBD1 (6 bases). Trimming removed 4 bases from V and 3 bases from J, with 25 bases in between. Looked up from germline, CDR1 is MDHEN and CDR2 is SYDVKM. The CDR3 spans 20 residues. The CDR3 DNA reads as TGTGCCAGCAGTTCCTTCCGGGGTGAACAGGGAAATCGTGGGGCCAACGTCCTGACTTTC. This encodes CASSSFRGEQGNRGANVLTF.

The chain combines TRBV5-1 with TRBJ2-5; tentative D call: TRBD1 (6 bases). Between the trimmed V and J ends, which lost 0 bases and 3 bases, there was a span of 9 bases. CDR1 SGHRS and CDR2 YFSETQ come from the germline V gene. The CDR3 totals 14 residues. The CDR3 DNA is TGCGCCAGCAGCTTGGCCTCAGGGGAAGAGACCCAGTACTTC. It specifies CASSLASGEETQYF.

This clonotype turned up a few times. The CDR3 DNA reads as TGCAGCGTTGAGTTTTTTGCGGGAAACACAGATACGCAGTATTTT. Translating gives CSVEFFAGNTDTQYF. This chain links TRBV29-1 with TRBJ2-3; D may be TRBD2 (6 bases). V was shortened by 3 bases and J by 2 bases, with 15 bases between the two germline ends. The CDR3 covers 15 residues. CDR1 is SQVTM and CDR2 is ANQGSEA in the germline V gene.

This clonotype was seen a handful of times. The genes are TRBV7-9 and TRBJ1-3; D gene uncertain. The CDR3 length is 14 residues. V was trimmed by 9 bases and J by 0 bases, leaving 12 bases between them. Germline V lookup: CDR1 SEHNR, CDR2 FQNEAQ (reference sequence). As DNA, the CDR3 is TGTGCCAGTAATCGGGCCGACTCTGGAAACACCATATATTTT. Translating it yields CASNRADSGNTIYF.

A word on this clonotype: A much larger clone lies one base from this, so it may be a read error. The chain combines TRBV6-5 with TRBJ1-1; no reliable D call. CDR1 MNHEY and CDR2 SVGAGI come from the germline V gene. The CDR3 extends over 12 amino acids. The CDR3 sequence: CASRDYSTEALF. The CDR3 DNA reads as TGTGCCAGCAGGGACTACAGCACTGAAGCTCTCTTT.

The rearrangement joins TRBV12-3 or TRBV12-4 to TRBJ1-1; D gene ambiguous. The CDR3 sequence is 13 residues long. The ends were cut back, 3 bases at V and 1 base at J, with 6 bases in the middle. The CDR3 DNA is TGTGCCAGCAGTTTTATGGCGAACACTGAAGCTTTCTTT. Protein: CASSFMANTEAFF.

This clonotype was picked up many times. V and J are TRBV15 and TRBJ2-1; 7 nucleotides match TRBD1. V dropped 0 bases and J dropped 5; count of bases not matched to a gene: 10. The CDR3 consists of 17 residues. Germline V gives CDR1 LNHNV, CDR2 YYDKDF (reference sequence). CDR3 nucleotides: TGTGCCACCAGCAGAGATCCGGGACAGAGGGTTGACAATGAGCAGTTCTTC. It yields the protein CATSRDPGQRVDNEQFF. Using reference TRBV15 and TRBJ2-1 for the parts outside the CDR3, the full variable domain is DAMVIQNPRYQVTQFGKPVTLSCSQTLNHNVMYWYQQKSSQAPKLLFHYYDKDFNNEADTPDNFQSRRPNTSFCFLDIRSPGLGDTAMYLCATSRDPGQRVDNEQFFGPGTRLTVL.

This clonotype was detected many times. This sequence joins TRBV4-3 and TRBJ1-1; a possible D gene is TRBD1 (6 bases). The CDR3 runs to 16 residues. Germline assignment: CDR1 LGHNA and CDR2 YSLEER. V was cut by 0 bases and J by 8 bases, with 19 bases left in between. The CDR3 nucleotides read TGCGCCAGCAGCCAAGATCAGGGGCTAACAAGGTCCGAAGCTTTCTTT. Translating gives CASSQDQGLTRSEAFF.

This chain uses TRBV20-1 with TRBJ1-2; D is undetermined. CDR1 is DFQATT, CDR2 SNEGSKA, per germline (reference sequence). V dropped 6 bases and J dropped 0 bases, with 5 bases sitting between them. The CDR3 extends over 11 amino acids. CDR3 DNA: TGCAGTGCCGAGGCTAACTATGGCTACACCTTC. Translation: CSAEANYGYTF.

There are a few counts of this clonotype. This chain joins TRBV18 and TRBJ1-5; the D is unclear. CDR1 is KGHSH, CDR2 LQKENI, per germline. The V end was cut by 3 bases, the J end by 6 bases, with 9 bases between. CDR3 length: 13 amino acids. The CDR3 DNA reads TGTGCCAGCTCACCGCCAGGCGGTCAGCCCCAGCATTTT. Translating it yields CASSPPGGQPQHF.

The chain uses TRBV10-3 and TRBJ1-4, with 7 bases identical to TRBD1. CDR3 length equals 16 residues. After removal of 6 bases from V and 7 bases from J, the junction contained 14 bases not matched to a gene. Germline CDR1 is ENHRY and CDR2 is SYGVKD. This CDR3 is CAISDSHRGEGEKLFF. The CDR3 DNA follows: TGTGCCATCAGCGATTCACACAGGGGAGAAGGTGAAAAACTGTTTTTT.

This clonotype was observed many times. The V gene is TRBV7-8, the J gene TRBJ1-6; unclear D gene. Germline assignment: CDR1 SGHVS and CDR2 FQNEAQ. The CDR3 extends over 17 amino acids. The germline V and J ends were trimmed by 3 bases and 0 bases, with 12 bases remaining between them. CDR3 sequence (DNA): TGTGCCAGCAGCTTTAGCGCGCCCAACTCCTATAATTCACCCCTCCACTTT. This gives the protein CASSFSAPNSYNSPLHF.

This clonotype was detected ten times or more. This chain connects TRBV6-5 to TRBJ2-1; 9 bases are shared with TRBD2. Germline V lookup: CDR1 MNHEY, CDR2 SVGAGI. J lost 9 bases, V lost 6 bases, and 15 bases had no gene match. The CDR3 has 16 amino acids. This chain's CDR3 is CASSLSIAGAAGEQFF. The CDR3 DNA reads as TGTGCCAGCAGCCTGAGTATAGCGGGAGCCGCCGGTGAGCAGTTCTTC.

At least ten counts were recorded for this clonotype. The J gene is TRBJ2-3, the V gene TRBV6-2 or TRBV6-3; D ambiguous. CDR1 is MNHEY and CDR2 is SVGEGT in the germline V gene. There are 16 residues in the CDR3. Trimming took 5 bases from V and 4 from J, leaving 19 bases between them. CDR3 protein: CASSTGGNIVADTQYF. The CDR3 DNA follows: TGTGCCAGCAGTACGGGCGGCAATATCGTTGCAGATACGCAGTATTTT.

Many counts were recorded for this clonotype. V and J are TRBV19 and TRBJ2-6, with 7 bases matching TRBD1. Germline V gives CDR1 LNHDA, CDR2 SQIVND (reference sequence). V lost 5 bases and J lost 1; bases outside the gene matches: 2. The CDR3 contains 15 residues. The CDR3 loop reads CASSLTGSGANVLTF. The DNA for the CDR3 is TGTGCCAGTAGTCTGACAGGGTCTGGGGCCAACGTCCTGACTTTC. Complete variable domain (other parts from reference TRBV19 and TRBJ2-6): DGGITQSPKYLFRKEGQNVTLSCEQNLNHDAMYWYRQDPGQGLRLIYYSQIVNDFQKGDIAEGYSVSREKKESFPLTVTSAQKNPTAFYLCASSLTGSGANVLTFGAGSRLTVL.

This clonotype was detected a few times. The gene calls are TRBV5-1 and TRBJ2-7, with TRBD1 matching 10 bases. In germline, CDR1 is SGHRS, CDR2 YFSETQ. The CDR3 loop spans 14 amino acids. V lost 6 bases, J lost 2 bases, and 5 bases stayed unmatched. The CDR3 here is CASTSGTGAYEQYF. The CDR3 DNA follows: TGCGCCAGCACCTCCGGGACAGGGGCCTACGAGCAGTACTTC.

This clonotype showed up many times. The chain couples TRBV9 to TRBJ1-1; D ambiguous. Germline loops: CDR1 SGDLS, CDR2 YYNGEE. The length of the CDR3 is 15 residues. V was shortened by 0 bases and J by 2 bases, with 11 bases between the two germline ends. The DNA for the CDR3 is TGTGCCAGCAGCGTAGAACCCCGGGCCAACACTGAAGCTTTCTTT. Its protein is CASSVEPRANTEAFF.

There are many counts of this clonotype. The chain couples TRBV9 to TRBJ2-1; 7 bases match TRBD2. In germline, CDR1 is SGDLS, CDR2 YYNGEE. The CDR3 contains 15 residues. J lost 12 bases, V lost 4 bases, and 16 bases had no gene match. The CDR3 DNA follows: TGTGCCAGCAGCTTTAGCGGGTTAGTGAGGGATGGGCAGTTCTTC. It encodes CASSFSGLVRDGQFF.

V gene TRBV12-3 or TRBV12-4 combines with J gene TRBJ1-2; TRBD1 matches 11 bases. The CDR3 sequence is 14 residues long. V was clipped by 0 bases and J by 9 bases; unmatched bases: 3. The CDR3 nucleotides are TGTGCCAGCAGTTTAGCCGGACAGGGGGCGAGCTACACCTTC. Translated, it gives CASSLAGQGASYTF.

This clonotype was detected a few times. The V and J genes are TRBV29-1 and TRBJ2-1, with TRBD2 identical over 11 bases. The germline CDR1 and CDR2 sequences are SQVTM and ANQGSEA. The CDR3 sequence is 16 residues long. V was clipped by 1 base and J by 5 bases; unmatched bases: 7. CDR3 DNA: TGCAGCGTTGAAGCCCGCCTAGCGGGGGGCCACAATGAGCAGTTCTTC. Protein sequence: CSVEARLAGGHNEQFF.

The chain employs TRBV4-3 and TRBJ2-7; D possibly corresponds to TRBD2 (5 bases). CDR3 length: 15 residues. Trimming removed 2 bases at V and 2 bases at J, with 13 bases between. Per germline, CDR1 LGHNA and CDR2 YSLEER. CDR3 nucleotide sequence: TGCGCCAGCAGCCAACTTCCCGACGGGGCCTACGAGCAGTACTTC. Its translation is CASSQLPDGAYEQYF.

This chain joins TRBV6-5 and TRBJ1-2; perhaps TRBD1 as D (5 bases). This CDR3 contains 14 residues. Germline assignment: CDR1 MNHEY and CDR2 SVGAGI. V lost 5 bases to trimming and J lost 7 bases, with 17 bases between them. The CDR3 DNA reads as TGTGCCAGCAGTCCGAATACACGGAGGGGTGGCTACACCTTC. Amino acid sequence: CASSPNTRRGGYTF.

CDR3 in amino acids: CATGQGPYEQYF. The CDR3 bases are TGTGCCACGGGACAGGGGCCCTACGAGCAGTACTTC. V usage is TRBV30 and J usage is TRBJ2-7, with 10 bases that match TRBD1. The CDR3 is 12 amino acids. With V trimmed by 8 bases and J by 2 bases, 3 bases remained unmatched. Germline V lookup: CDR1 GTSNPN, CDR2 SVGIG (reference sequence).